The rows below give T cell receptor beta chains drawn from one sample of a study of shared clonotypes between healthy human individuals. The table came from immunoSEQ multiplex PCR; TCRdb's copy has only in-frame clones and leaves some out. The table includes 900,000 to 1,200,000 clones, approximately 80% detected once. The sequenced sample was memory CD4+ T cells from PBMCs. These receptors originate from a man younger than 35 in good health. Some clones in this sample may be carry-over from other donors' samples. Both conserved end residues are part of each CDR3. A D gene is named only where the DNA matches it firmly. Clone size is not always given. Where it is, it says once, few, many or a class for expanded clones.

cdr3_aa: CASSQGRQDIQYF; cdr3_nt: TGCGCCAGCAGCCAAGGGCGGCAGGACATTCAGTACTTC; v_call: TRBV4-3; d_call: -; clone_size: -; j_call: TRBJ2-4
cdr3_aa: CASSSRNNEKLFF; cdr3_nt: TGTGCCAGCAGCTCAAGGAACAATGAAAAACTGTTTTTT; v_call: TRBV7-2; d_call: -; clone_size: once; j_call: TRBJ1-4
cdr3_aa: CASSPQVADYEQYF; cdr3_nt: TGTGCCAGCAGCCCTCAGGTAGCGGACTACGAGCAGTACTTC; v_call: TRBV11-1; d_call: -; clone_size: once; j_call: TRBJ2-7
cdr3_aa: CASSLFAGSSYNEQFF; cdr3_nt: TGTGCCAGCAGTTTGTTTGCTGGGAGCTCCTACAATGAGCAGTTCTTC; v_call: TRBV28; d_call: -; clone_size: -; j_call: TRBJ2-1
cdr3_aa: CASSQEGGNIRDTQYF; cdr3_nt: TGTGCCAGCAGCCAGGAAGGCGGGAACATTCGAGATACGCAGTATTTT; v_call: TRBV7-3; d_call: -; clone_size: -; j_call: TRBJ2-3
cdr3_aa: CAISQDRYGYTF; cdr3_nt: TGTGCCATCAGCCAAGATCGCTATGGCTACACCTTC; v_call: TRBV10-3; d_call: -; clone_size: once; j_call: TRBJ1-2
cdr3_aa: CASSELLVGQPQHF; cdr3_nt: TGTGCCAGCAGTGAGCTCCTGGTAGGTCAGCCCCAGCATTTT; v_call: TRBV6-1; d_call: -; clone_size: -; j_call: TRBJ1-5
cdr3_aa: CASSVMAAADTQYF; cdr3_nt: TGTGCCAGCAGCGTAATGGCGGCCGCAGATACGCAGTATTTT; v_call: TRBV9; d_call: -; clone_size: -; j_call: TRBJ2-3
cdr3_aa: CASRGGPSETQYF; cdr3_nt: TGCGCCAGCAGGGGGGGGCCGAGTGAGACCCAGTACTTC; v_call: TRBV5-1; d_call: -; clone_size: -; j_call: TRBJ2-5
cdr3_aa: CASSLRPPDRSNQPQHF; cdr3_nt: TGTGCCAGCAGCTTAAGGCCCCCCGACAGGAGTAATCAGCCCCAGCATTTT; v_call: TRBV7-7; d_call: -; clone_size: few; j_call: TRBJ1-5
cdr3_aa: CASSLVGGGSYEQYF; cdr3_nt: TGTGCCAGCAGCTTAGTCGGCGGGGGCTCCTACGAGCAGTACTTC; v_call: TRBV7-2; d_call: TRBD2; clone_size: once; j_call: TRBJ2-7
cdr3_aa: CASSLTGIGTEAFF; cdr3_nt: TGTGCCAGCAGCTTGACCGGGATCGGCACTGAAGCTTTCTTT; v_call: TRBV5-8; d_call: -; clone_size: -; j_call: TRBJ1-1
cdr3_aa: CAWATGGGPDTQYF; cdr3_nt: TGTGCCTGGGCTACGGGAGGGGGCCCAGATACGCAGTATTTT; v_call: TRBV30; d_call: -; clone_size: -; j_call: TRBJ2-3